This T cell receptor (beta chain) was retrieved from a study of cytomegalovirus exposure and HLA in healthy donors. Background on the study: Of over 300 genotyped donors, more than 75% clustered with self-reported Caucasian donors.

As concerns this clone: Its antigen remains unknown.

Study-level findings and limits: Sequencing likely generated an artifact that appeared as a cluster of highly shared sequence variants. Researchers reported in a later analysis that a missense DCLRE1C variant was tied to TCR beta V- and J-gene trimming.

13 Jbeta primers and 60 Vbeta primers were used for the PCR. Measured with immunoSEQ multiplex PCR; TCRdb has only the in-frame clones, and not every one. The table lists roughly 120,000 clones, 70% to 80% of them singletons, with about 16% in the top ten. The CDR3 totals 13 residues. Germline loops: CDR1 SQVTM, CDR2 ANQGSEA. Trimming removed 4 bases at V and 5 bases at J, with 12 bases between. Sequenced sample: PBMCs. This TCR derives from a man between 50 and 59 years old in good health and CMV-seropositive. The chain recombines TRBV29-1 with TRBJ2-1, with D possibly TRBD1 on 5 matching bases. The CDR3: CSVGQGVDNEQFF. The CDR3, as DNA: TGCAGCGTTGGCCAGGGCGTCGACAATGAGCAGTTCTTC.